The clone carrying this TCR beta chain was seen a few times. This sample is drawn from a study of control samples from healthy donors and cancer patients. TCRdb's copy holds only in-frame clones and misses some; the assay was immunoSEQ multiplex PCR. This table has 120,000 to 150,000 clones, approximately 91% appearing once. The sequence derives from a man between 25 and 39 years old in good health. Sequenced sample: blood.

The chain's CDR3 is CATSDGGELFF. CDR3 in DNA: TGTGCCACCAGTGATGGCGGGGAGCTGTTTTTT. The chain has TRBV24-1 and TRBJ2-2; D uncertain. The ends were cut back, 3 bases at V and 7 bases at J, with 2 bases in the middle. Germline CDR1 reads KGHDR; CDR2 reads SFDVKD. The CDR3 covers 11 residues.